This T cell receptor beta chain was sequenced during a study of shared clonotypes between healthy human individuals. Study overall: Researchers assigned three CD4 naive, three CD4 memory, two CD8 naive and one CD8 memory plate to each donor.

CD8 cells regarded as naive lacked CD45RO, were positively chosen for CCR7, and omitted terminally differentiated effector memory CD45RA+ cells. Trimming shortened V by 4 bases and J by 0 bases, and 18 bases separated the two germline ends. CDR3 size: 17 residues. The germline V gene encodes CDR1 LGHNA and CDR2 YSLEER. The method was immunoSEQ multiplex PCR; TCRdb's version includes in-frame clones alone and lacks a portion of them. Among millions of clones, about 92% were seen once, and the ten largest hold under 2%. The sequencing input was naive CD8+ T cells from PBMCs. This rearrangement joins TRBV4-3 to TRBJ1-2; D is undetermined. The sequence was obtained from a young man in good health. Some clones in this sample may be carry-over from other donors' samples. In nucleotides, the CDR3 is TGCGCCAGCAGCCCACACTTCGGCACGGCGGCTAACTATGGCTACACCTTC. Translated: CASSPHFGTAANYGYTF.